This TCR beta chain was sequenced during a study of PD-1 blockade in classical Hodgkin lymphoma (dated by TCRdb to about 2020). For the wider study: Nivolumab dosing was 3 mg/kg intravenously every 2 weeks, continuing until either disease progression or unacceptable toxicity. The study used CyTOF and TCR beta sequencing to define a peripheral blood immune signature of response to PD-1 blockade in classical Hodgkin lymphoma. Results and caveats for the whole study, not just this receptor: Newly diagnosed patients were reported to have lower baseline TCR diversity than healthy donors, and relapsed/refractory patients were reported to have lower baseline TCR diversity still. CD4+ but not CD8+ TCR diversity rose significantly by C4D1 (p=0.0027 vs p=0.16), most apparent in complete responders (p=0.02). The study covered only a single clinical trial cohort, and the causes of the repertoire differences, possibly disease activity or prior therapy, were still not defined. Lower diversity was seen in patients whose nivolumab began less than 1 year after ASCT, and these patients were left out of later analyses so that immune reconstitution would not confound the results. Trial patients achieving complete response had baseline diversity similar to newly diagnosed patients, whereas partial responders and progressors had significantly lower diversity.

Concerning this clone: Its antigen target is currently unknown. No much larger clone is present one base from it, and per-base qualities are unavailable.

Taken with the paper, the label for time point translates to: cycle 1 day 1 (C1D1), immediately before nivolumab initiation. All trial patients had relapsed after autologous stem cell transplantation, with cohorts A, B and C differing in prior brentuximab vedotin exposure. Magnetic negative selection with a Miltenyi CD4+ T cell isolation kit was used to purify CD4+ T cells from thawed PBMCs. A total of over 55 patients with relapsed/refractory classical Hodgkin lymphoma made up the trial cohort, and each patient's best overall response was complete response, partial response or progressive disease. In the multi-cohort phase II CheckMate 205 trial, trial patients received single-agent nivolumab. Best overall response was determined by an independent review committee according to the 2007 International Working Group response criteria. PBMCs from the trial were collected at three points: immediately before nivolumab initiation (C1D1), and during therapy at cycle 2 day 1 and cycle 4 day 1. Peripheral blood was collected in 8 mL Vacutainer Cell Preparation Tubes, from which PBMCs were isolated by centrifugation and then cryopreserved. Purified CD4+ and CD8+ fractions were prepared only for cases where an additional PBMC sample was available. Magnetically labelled cells were removed on LS columns in a quadroMACS separator, and the flow-through was collected as the purified fraction.

Taken from the germline V gene, the CDR1 and CDR2 loops are MDHEN and SYDVKM. Taken from cysteine to phenylalanine, the CDR3 has 16 residues. This entry keeps only the CDR3 DNA: 48 bases, framed from base 1. V is pruned by 3 bases and J by 2 bases, leaving 7 bases of the junction without a gene match. Genomic DNA was isolated using the Qiagen DNeasy kit from unsorted PBMCs as well as from negatively selected CD4+ and CD8+ fractions. Amplification of TCR beta CDR3 regions was done by immunoSEQ multiplex PCR with primers that anneal to V and J segments. Amplification bias was minimized using a synthetic immune receptor repertoire, and residual bias was removed computationally after sequencing. In the original analysis: Repertoire diversity was quantified as the Shannon entropy index using custom Python scripts. Unsorted, CD4+ and CD8+ repertoires were analyzed separately, except for combined analyses in which CD4+ and CD8+ sequences were merged in silico. A clone counted as expanded when the clone's frequency after treatment rose at least 2-fold relative to C1D1, and clones undetected at baseline were given a pseudocount of 0.5. Singleton clones were defined as clones with 0 or 1 copy at C1D1, and non-singleton clones were defined as clones with 2 or more copies. Clones expanded in unsorted samples were labelled as CD4+, CD8+ or unknown by matching protein sequences in sorted samples from the same patient. Wilcoxon tests on paired samples were used to test changes in diversity from C1D1 to C4D1. The table was pulled from immuneACCESS by TCRdb, which kept in-frame rearrangements only. Such tables lose some clones; where checked, under half of the loss comes from unresolved V genes, and the rest has no known cause. V, J and clone size were drawn from that table, and D and trimming were deduced from the DNA. For this sample there are about 15,000 clones; over 80% appear just once. The leading ten clones occupy 1% of the sample.

The starting material was CD4+ T cells from blood, obtained at baseline. The TCR sequence derives from a human donor with classical Hodgkin lymphoma. The sequence is built from TRBV28 and TRBJ1-2, with 9 bases in between that match TRBD1. At the DNA level, the sequence is TGTGCCAGCAGTTTTGCCGGGACAGGGAGGAACTATGGCTACACCTTC. Translation gives CASSFAGTGRNYGYTF.